The entry that follows covers one TCR beta chain sequence. Original methodology: Counts of nucleated cells, estimated from reference gene primer amplification, were obtained. Assay used: immunoSEQ multiplex PCR; TCRdb lists only in-frame clones, some missing. The DNA was the basis for D and trimming; V, J and clone size are from that table. This sample has around 76,000 clones, with about 76% found just once. This entry belongs to a study of blood T cell repertoires in COVID-19. Study-level information: COVID-19 samples collected from the United States, Italy and Spain covered acute and convalescent phases. The cDNA or gDNA used as material had been derived from T cells, B-cell-depleted T cells, or PBMCs.

The receptor's source is a woman over 75 with active or convalescent COVID-19. The sample was peripheral blood.

The DNA for the CDR3 is TGCAGTGCTAGTGCTGGGGGCAATGGCTACACCTTC. Protein product: CSASAGGNGYTF. This chain uses TRBV20-1 with TRBJ1-2; D perhaps matches TRBD1 (6 bases). V lost 3 bases to trimming and J lost 6 bases, with 11 bases between them. The length of the CDR3 is 12 residues. Germline assignment: CDR1 DFQATT and CDR2 SNEGSKA (reference sequence).